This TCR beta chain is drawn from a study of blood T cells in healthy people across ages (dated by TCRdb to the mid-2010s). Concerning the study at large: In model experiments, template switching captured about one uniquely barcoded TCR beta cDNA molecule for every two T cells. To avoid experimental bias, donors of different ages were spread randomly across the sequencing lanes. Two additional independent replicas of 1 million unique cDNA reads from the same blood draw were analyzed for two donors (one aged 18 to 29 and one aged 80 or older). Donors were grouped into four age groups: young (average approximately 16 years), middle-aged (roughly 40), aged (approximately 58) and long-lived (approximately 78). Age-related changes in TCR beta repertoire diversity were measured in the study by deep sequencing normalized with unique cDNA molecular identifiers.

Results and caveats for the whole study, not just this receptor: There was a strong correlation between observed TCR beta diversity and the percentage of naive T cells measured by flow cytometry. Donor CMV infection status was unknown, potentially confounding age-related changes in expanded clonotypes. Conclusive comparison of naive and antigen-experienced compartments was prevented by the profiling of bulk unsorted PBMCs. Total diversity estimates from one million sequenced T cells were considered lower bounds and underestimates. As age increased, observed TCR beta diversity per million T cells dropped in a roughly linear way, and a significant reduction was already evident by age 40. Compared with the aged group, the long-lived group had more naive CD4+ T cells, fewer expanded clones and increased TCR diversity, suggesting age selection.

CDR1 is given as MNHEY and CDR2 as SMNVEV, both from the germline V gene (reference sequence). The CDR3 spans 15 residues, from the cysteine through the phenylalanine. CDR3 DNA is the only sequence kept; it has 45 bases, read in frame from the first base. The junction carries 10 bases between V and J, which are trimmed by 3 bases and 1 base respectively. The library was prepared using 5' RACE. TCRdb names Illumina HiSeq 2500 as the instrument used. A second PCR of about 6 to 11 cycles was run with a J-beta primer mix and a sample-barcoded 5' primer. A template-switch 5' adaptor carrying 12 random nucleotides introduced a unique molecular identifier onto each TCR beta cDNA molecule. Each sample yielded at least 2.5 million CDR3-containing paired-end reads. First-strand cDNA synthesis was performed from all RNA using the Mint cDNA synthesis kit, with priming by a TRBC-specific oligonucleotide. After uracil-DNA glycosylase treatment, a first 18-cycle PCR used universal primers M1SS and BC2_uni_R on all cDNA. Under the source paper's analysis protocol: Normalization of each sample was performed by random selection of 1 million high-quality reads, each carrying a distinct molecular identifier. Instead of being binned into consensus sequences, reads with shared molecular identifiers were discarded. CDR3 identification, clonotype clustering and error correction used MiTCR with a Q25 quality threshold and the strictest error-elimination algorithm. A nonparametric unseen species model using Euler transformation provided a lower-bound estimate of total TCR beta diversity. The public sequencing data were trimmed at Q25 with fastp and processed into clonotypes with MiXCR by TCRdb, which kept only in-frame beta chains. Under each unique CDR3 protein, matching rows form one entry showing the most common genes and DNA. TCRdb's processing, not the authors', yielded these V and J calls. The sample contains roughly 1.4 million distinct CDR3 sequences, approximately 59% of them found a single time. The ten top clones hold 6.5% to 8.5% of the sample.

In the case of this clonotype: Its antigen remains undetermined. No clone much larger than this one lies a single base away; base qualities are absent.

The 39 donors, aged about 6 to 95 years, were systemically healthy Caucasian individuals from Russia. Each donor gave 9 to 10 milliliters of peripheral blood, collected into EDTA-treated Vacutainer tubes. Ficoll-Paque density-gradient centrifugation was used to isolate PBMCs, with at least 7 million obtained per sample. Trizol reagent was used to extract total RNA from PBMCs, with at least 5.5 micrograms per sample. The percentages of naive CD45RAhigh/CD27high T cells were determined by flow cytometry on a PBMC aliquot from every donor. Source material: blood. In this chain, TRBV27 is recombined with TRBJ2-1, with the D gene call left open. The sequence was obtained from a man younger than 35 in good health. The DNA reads TGTGCCAGCAGTTTCACCCCAGTATCCTACAATGAGCAGTTCTTC. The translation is CASSFTPVSYNEQFF.